Presented here are 20 T cell receptor beta chains from one specimen sequenced in a study of molecular identifiers for immune sequencing clone quantification. One entry per CDR3 protein, called by TCRdb with MiXCR from the PCR reads. The sample carries about 320,000 distinct CDR3 sequences, 20% to 25% recorded once. Sequencing was performed on naive CD8+ T cells from blood, with Jurkat cell RNA spiked in. Stated subset: FACS-sorted CD8+CD4-CCR7+CD45RA+ naive T cells. These receptors came from a human donor in good health. Some libraries in this study had Jurkat cell RNA spiked in.

Comments on this clonotype: A clone one base away is much larger, so this may be a read error. The chain links TRBV4-1 to TRBJ2-7, with no clear D. Germline CDR1 is MGHRA and CDR2 is YSYEKL. This CDR3 contains 13 residues. The CDR3 sequence is CASSQGENYEQHF. CDR3 nucleotides: TGCGCCAGCAGCCAAGGGGAAAACTACGAGCAGCACTTC.

Comment on this clonotype: A much larger clone lies one base from this, so it may be a read error. This sequence joins TRBV12-3 or TRBV12-4 and TRBJ2-5; D is possibly TRBD2 (7 bases). Trimming took 6 bases from V and 4 from J, leaving 18 bases between them. The CDR3 totals 15 residues. For the CDR3, the DNA is TGTGCCAGCAGGGAGAGGGGGGGATTCGGAGAGACCCAGTACTTC. Its translation: CASRERGGFGETQYF.

Remarks on this clonotype: A much more abundant neighbour one base away suggests this may be a read error. The CDR3 DNA is TGCAGCGCTACAGACAACACTGAAGCTTTCTTT. Translating gives CSATDNTEAFF. This chain connects TRBV29-1 to TRBJ1-1; D remains ambiguous. Trimming removed 7 bases from V and 2 bases from J, with 8 bases in between. The CDR3 runs 11 residues. The germline gives CDR1 SQVTM, CDR2 ANQGSEA.

The chain uses TRBV6-2 or TRBV6-3 and TRBJ2-7, with D perhaps matching TRBD2 (5 bases). CDR1 MNHEY and CDR2 SVGEGT come from the germline V gene. The CDR3 contains 13 residues. V lost 6 bases to trimming and J lost 2 bases, with 11 bases between them. The CDR3 region is CASSPDFPYEQYF. The CDR3 nucleotides are TGTGCCAGCAGCCCGGACTTTCCCTACGAGCAGTACTTC.

The gene calls are TRBV7-9 and TRBJ1-2; D remains ambiguous. Trimming shortened V by 4 bases and J by 4 bases, and 19 bases separated the two germline ends. This CDR3 is built from 16 residues. From germline, CDR1 is SEHNR and CDR2 FQNEAQ (reference sequence). CDR3: CASSSLEGPLIYGYTF. The CDR3 DNA sequence: TGTGCCAGCAGCTCTCTAGAAGGACCGCTGATCTATGGCTACACCTTC.

The J gene is TRBJ2-7, the V gene TRBV4-3; a weak D match, TRBD1 (6 bases). The V and J ends lost 0 bases and 3 bases respectively, with 15 bases between them. Germline CDR1 reads LGHNA; CDR2 reads YSLEER. The CDR3 sequence is 16 residues long. The CDR3 loop is CASSQETAGRGYEQYF. CDR3 coding DNA: TGCGCCAGCAGCCAAGAAACCGCTGGCAGGGGCTACGAGCAGTACTTC.

With respect to this clonotype: Lacking the conserved final phenylalanine or tryptophan, this CDR3 likely reflects a read error. The chain recombines TRBV12-3 or TRBV12-4 with TRBJ2-5; tentative D call: TRBD2 (5 bases). This CDR3 contains 12 residues. Trimming shortened V by 3 bases and J by 4 bases, and 6 bases separated the two germline ends. Here the CDR3 reads CASSFSAETQYY. The CDR3 nucleotides are TGTGCCAGCAGTTTTAGCGCAGAGACCCAGTACTAC.

This clonotype was detected only a few times. The final CDR3 position lacks the conserved phenylalanine or tryptophan, pointing to a likely read error. This chain joins TRBV4-3 and TRBJ1-5; 8 bases align to TRBD1. Germline V gene sequence: CDR1 LGHNA, CDR2 YSLEER. The V segment lost 0 bases and the J segment 3 bases; nucleotides outside the gene matches: 7. The CDR3 sequence is 17 residues long. DNA of the CDR3: TGCGCCAGCAGCCAAGATAGGGCAGGGGGCTCCAATCAGCCCCAGCATCTT. Encoded protein: CASSQDRAGGSNQPQHL.

Concerning this clonotype itself: It may be a read error: a sequence one base away is much more abundant. The CDR3 ends on some other residue instead of the conserved phenylalanine or tryptophan, so this is likely a read error. The chain recombines TRBV20-1 with TRBJ2-7; no clear D. V was trimmed by 5 bases and J by 2 bases, leaving 22 bases between them. The length of the CDR3 is 16 residues. Germline loops: CDR1 DFQATT, CDR2 SNEGSKA (reference sequence). Written as DNA, the CDR3 is TGCAGTGCTCTGGGTCACAACCGCCGAGGCACCTACGAGCAGTACCTC. As protein: CSALGHNRRGTYEQYL.

In its sample, this clonotype was seen a few times. CDR3 protein: CAISEPTSPLDTQYF. CDR3 coding DNA: TGTGCCATCAGTGAACCGACTTCCCCACTAGATACGCAGTATTTT. The J gene is TRBJ2-3, the V gene TRBV10-3; no firm D call. The germline CDR1 and CDR2 sequences are ENHRY and SYGVKD. Trimming cost V 3 bases and J 5 bases, with 15 bases left between them. This CDR3 is 15 amino acids long.

In this sample, this clonotype turned up many times. The gene calls are TRBV29-1 and TRBJ2-7, with D possibly TRBD2 on 5 matching bases. V gave up 4 bases and J gave up 2 bases, with 12 bases separating them. CDR3 length: 13 residues. Germline lookup yields CDR1 SQVTM and CDR2 ANQGSEA. The CDR3 here is CSVAPGSTYEQYF. Here the CDR3 DNA reads TGCAGCGTTGCCCCGGGGTCCACCTACGAGCAGTACTTC.

The chain has TRBV25-1 and TRBJ2-7; unclear D gene. V lost 3 bases and J lost 4, with 16 bases in between. In germline, CDR1 is MGHDK, CDR2 SYGVNS. CDR3 length: 15 amino acids. The DNA of the CDR3 is TGTGCCAGCAGTGAGGGGTTAGGGTCCGGTTACGAGCAGTACTTC. It is translated as CASSEGLGSGYEQYF.

The chain carries TRBV6-2 or TRBV6-3 and TRBJ1-1; D is unclear. The CDR3 is 16 amino acids. The V end was cut by 0 bases, the J end by 0 bases, with 11 bases between. Germline-derived CDR1 and CDR2 are MNHEY and SVGEGT. CDR3 protein: CASSYSLTMVNTEAFF. The CDR3 nucleotides are TGTGCCAGCAGTTACTCGCTGACAATGGTGAACACTGAAGCTTTCTTT.

In its sample, this clonotype was seen a few times. V usage is TRBV7-6 and J usage is TRBJ2-3, with 11 bases fitting TRBD2. From germline, CDR1 is SGHVS and CDR2 FNYEAQ. J lost 5 bases, V lost 2 bases, and 0 bases had no gene match. CDR3 size: 14 residues. CDR3 bases: TGTGCCAGCAGCTTAACTAGCGGGGGAGATACGCAGTATTTT. Protein sequence: CASSLTSGGDTQYF.

This clonotype appeared many times. This chain links TRBV4-1 with TRBJ2-7; the match to TRBD2 covers 12 bases. Looked up from germline, CDR1 is MGHRA and CDR2 is YSYEKL. The length of the CDR3 is 15 residues. V was pared by 4 bases and J by 0 bases, with 1 base of the junction left unmatched. The chain's CDR3 is CASSPGLAGSYEQYF. DNA for the CDR3: TGCGCCAGCAGCCCGGGACTAGCGGGCTCCTACGAGCAGTACTTC.

To note about this clonotype: One junction end does not reproduce the germline sequence, and a read error may be involved. The chain employs TRBV4-3 and TRBJ2-7, with 9 positions matching TRBD1. Germline V CDR1 and CDR2: LGHNA, YSLEER. CDR3 size: 18 residues. The CDR3 DNA is TGCACCAGCAGCCAAGATTCTGTGACAGGGGGACATGCCTACGAGCAGTACTTC. This sequence encodes CTSSQDSVTGGHAYEQYF.

As concerns this clonotype: A read error is possible here, since a much larger clone lies one base away. The CDR3 loop is CASGYPPGELFF. The CDR3 region has the DNA TGTGCCAGCGGTTATCCCCCCGGGGAGCTGTTTTTT. This chain connects TRBV6-6 to TRBJ2-2; D ambiguous. Germline CDR1 and CDR2: MNHNY and SVGAGI (reference sequence). This CDR3 contains 12 residues.

At least ten counts were recorded for this clonotype. V is TRBV4-1 and J is TRBJ2-7; D gene ambiguous. The CDR3 contains 13 residues. Trimming removed 4 bases from V and 6 bases from J, with 13 bases in between. The V gene's germline CDR1 is MGHRA and CDR2 YSYEKL. CDR3 nucleotides: TGCGCCAGCAGCCCCTCGGTGGCTGGCGAGCAGTACTTC. Protein sequence: CASSPSVAGEQYF.

The genes are TRBV27 and TRBJ2-5; 7 positions agree with TRBD1. Germline assignment: CDR1 MNHEY and CDR2 SMNVEV (reference sequence). V gave up 5 bases and J gave up 5 bases; unmatched junction bases: 5. This CDR3 contains 13 residues. The CDR3 sequence is CASSHRGPETQYF. The DNA for the CDR3 is TGTGCCAGCAGTCACAGGGGACCGGAGACCCAGTACTTC.

This clonotype was detected many times. The chain carries TRBV20-1 and TRBJ1-6; no firm D call. Germline values: CDR1 DFQATT, CDR2 SNEGSKA (reference sequence). The CDR3 is 13 residues long. V was cut by 6 bases and J by 12 bases, with 18 bases left in between. The CDR3 here is CSARAGKLEPLHF. CDR3 bases: TGCAGTGCGCGTGCGGGGAAGTTAGAACCCCTCCACTTT.